Many counts were recorded for the clone carrying this T cell receptor (beta chain). Its target is unknown. Trimming pared 0 bases from V and 5 bases from J, leaving 7 bases between. The CDR3 totals 13 residues. From germline, CDR1 is DFQATT and CDR2 SNEGSKA (reference sequence). This sample is part of a study of T cells in Graves' hyperthyroidism and ophthalmopathy. Findings of the study overall: Stable hyperthyroidism was told apart from ophthalmopathy by a model built on 13 V-J features. Onset of ophthalmopathy came a median approximately 6.8 months after the model predicted it.

Exclusions: uncontrolled infection, other autoimmune disease, pregnancy, lactation. TCR beta CDR3 region amplification was performed from RNA transcripts. During a first-round RT-PCR of the TCR CDR3, the HTBI primer set was used. TCRdb itself ran the multiplex PCR reads through MiXCR, one entry per CDR3 protein. This sample has hundreds of thousands of distinct CDR3 sequences; roughly 14% occur once, and the top ten carry about 13%. This TCR derives from a man between 18 and 35 years old with Graves' ophthalmopathy. The sample comprised blood. The chain uses TRBV20-1 and TRBJ1-4, with no clear D. CDR3 residues: CSARDMGNEKLFF. For the CDR3, the DNA is TGCAGTGCTAGAGATATGGGGAATGAAAAACTGTTTTTT.